Presented here are 11 T cell receptor beta chains from one specimen sequenced in a study of cytomegalovirus exposure and HLA in healthy donors. Primers for the PCR totalled 60 Vbeta and 13 Jbeta. Produced via immunoSEQ multiplex PCR; TCRdb's table is partial and in-frame only. Counted here are roughly 98,000 clones, over 60% occurring once; the ten biggest clones make up less than 10%. Sequencing was done on a sample of PBMCs. The source is a female donor in good health and CMV-seronegative.

This clone showed up just once. The chain has TRBV7-6 and TRBJ1-1, with D unresolved. Trimming cost V 3 bases and J 1 base, with 6 bases left between them. Per the germline V gene, CDR1 is SGHVS and CDR2 is FNYEAQ. There are 13 residues in the CDR3. This chain's CDR3 is CASSLGANTEAFF. The DNA of the CDR3 is TGTGCCAGCAGCTTGGGAGCGAACACTGAAGCTTTCTTT.

V and J are TRBV6-4 and TRBJ1-2, with unresolved D. Germline lookup yields CDR1 MRHNA and CDR2 SNTAGT. The CDR3 length is 16 residues. Trimming took off 6 bases at V and 0 bases at J, with 17 bases between the two ends. The CDR3 loop reads CASSPGGTDTNYGYTF. The CDR3 bases are TGTGCCAGCAGCCCAGGAGGCACAGACACTAACTATGGCTACACCTTC.

In its sample, this clone was seen a few times. The chain recombines TRBV7-2 with TRBJ1-3; D is uncertain. The ends were cut back, 2 bases at V and 0 bases at J, with 14 bases in the middle. Germline V gene lookup returns CDR1 SGHTA and CDR2 FQGNSA. The length of the CDR3 is 17 residues. Here the CDR3 reads CASSLYSGAGSGNTIYF. CDR3 DNA: TGTGCCAGCAGCTTATATAGTGGTGCCGGCTCTGGAAACACCATATATTTT.

The V gene is TRBV6-5, the J gene TRBJ2-3, with TRBD2 as a possible D gene (6 bases). V was cut by 4 bases and J by 3 bases, with 17 bases left in between. The CDR3 extends over 16 amino acids. In germline, CDR1 is MNHEY, CDR2 SVGAGI. Here the CDR3 reads CASSSNGGRFTDTQYF. CDR3 DNA sequence: TGTGCCAGCAGTTCGAACGGAGGGAGGTTTACAGATACGCAGTATTTT.

This clone was detected only once. The J gene is TRBJ2-2, the V gene TRBV19; D not resolved. Germline values: CDR1 LNHDA, CDR2 SQIVND (reference sequence). CDR3 length equals 11 residues. Between the trimmed V and J ends, which lost 4 bases and 9 bases, there was a span of 6 bases. In DNA form, the CDR3 reads TGTGCCAGTAGTACTCGGTGGGAGCTGTTTTTT. Amino acids: CASSTRWELFF.

V is TRBV7-6 and J is TRBJ1-1; TRBD1 might be the D (6 bases). CDR1 and CDR2 from the germline V gene are SGHVS and FNYEAQ. V lost 8 bases and J lost 3, with 22 bases in between. The CDR3 sequence is 16 residues long. CDR3 sequence: CASLPQRGGPDTEAFF. In nucleotides, the CDR3 is TGTGCCAGCCTACCTCAGAGGGGGGGGCCGGACACTGAAGCTTTCTTT.

The V gene is TRBV28, the J gene TRBJ2-1, with D tentatively TRBD2 (5 bases). This CDR3 contains 16 residues. Trimming cost V 0 bases and J 4 bases, with 13 bases left between them. In germline, CDR1 is MDHEN, CDR2 SYDVKM. As DNA, the CDR3 is TGTGCCAGCAGTTTATGGTCGGACTCTTTATACAATGAGCAGTTCTTC. Protein product: CASSLWSDSLYNEQFF.

The genes are TRBV11-2 and TRBJ2-1; D remains ambiguous. Germline V gene sequence: CDR1 SGHAT, CDR2 FQNNGV. V lost 6 bases and J lost 0, with 12 bases in between. The CDR3 loop spans 15 amino acids. The CDR3 sequence: CASSSRISSYNEQFF. The CDR3 DNA follows: TGTGCCAGCAGTTCCAGGATAAGCTCCTACAATGAGCAGTTCTTC.

This chain joins TRBV15 and TRBJ1-4, with TRBD1 identical over 7 bases. After removal of 4 bases from V and 8 bases from J, the junction contained 10 bases not matched to a gene. CDR1 is LNHNV, CDR2 YYDKDF, per germline (reference sequence). The CDR3 has 15 amino acids. The CDR3 loop is CATSKSGGSGEKLFF. In nucleotides, the CDR3 is TGTGCCACCAGCAAATCAGGGGGATCCGGGGAAAAACTGTTTTTT.

Remarks on this clone: One junction end disagrees with the germline gene, perhaps due to a read error. The chain combines TRBV7-9 with TRBJ2-3, with TRBD2 matching over 11 bases. The CDR3 has 14 residues. From germline, CDR1 is SEHNR and CDR2 FQNEAQ (reference sequence). The CDR3 DNA reads as TGTGCCAGCAGCGTAGCGGGAGGGCAAGATACGCAGTATTTT. Its translation: CASSVAGGQDTQYF.

The chain links TRBV18 to TRBJ2-5; tentatively, D is TRBD2 (7 bases). The CDR3 runs 17 residues. CDR1 is KGHSH and CDR2 is LQKENI in the germline V gene. Deletions cut 3 bases from V and 5 bases from J, with 22 bases between. The CDR3 loop reads CASSPWTGGGHGETQYF. CDR3 bases: TGTGCCAGCTCACCCTGGACTGGGGGGGGCCATGGGGAGACCCAGTACTTC. The variable domain in full, completed from reference TRBV18 and TRBJ2-5, reads NAGVMQNPRHLVRRRGQEARLRCSPMKGHSHVYWYRQLPEEGLKFMVYLQKENIIDESGMPKERFSAEFPKEGPSILRIQQVVRGDSAAYFCASSPWTGGGHGETQYFGPGTRLLVL.